The 32 T cell receptor beta chains presented below share a single source sample, sequenced in a study of blood T cell repertoires in COVID-19. Sequencing was performed with immunoSEQ multiplex PCR; in TCRdb, only in-frame clones are kept and a portion is missing. This sample has a few hundred thousand clones, with over 75% found just once. The sample comprised PBMCs or T cells enriched from blood (not recorded which). The receptor source for this set is a man under 40 who had recovered from COVID-19.

V usage is TRBV21-1 and J usage is TRBJ1-4; the table's D call of TRBD1 was not tested on the DNA. TRBV21-1 is designated a pseudogene. The CDR3 is 15 residues long. The CDR3 is CASSRRQSKAEKLFF. DNA of the CDR3: TGTGCCAGCAGCAGGCGACAGTCCAAGGCCGAAAAACTGTTTTTT.

The chain recombines TRBV30 with TRBJ2-3, with TRBD2 identical over 13 bases. CDR3 size: 14 residues. The germline CDR1 and CDR2 sequences are GTSNPN and SVGIG (reference sequence). V was pared by 3 bases and J by 6 bases, with 3 bases of the junction left unmatched. CDR3 bases: TGTGCCTGGAGCGGGACTAGCGGGATCGATACGCAGTATTTT. Encoded protein: CAWSGTSGIDTQYF. Full variable domain (outside the CDR3, taken from reference TRBV30 and TRBJ2-3): SQTIHQWPATLVQPVGSPLSLECTVEGTSNPNLYWYRQAAGRGLQLLFYSVGIGQISSEVPQNLSASRPQDRQFILSSKKLLLSDSGFYLCAWSGTSGIDTQYFGPGTRLTVL.

This chain joins TRBV5-1 and TRBJ2-3; 9 nucleotides align to TRBD2. V gave up 3 bases and J gave up 3 bases; unmatched junction bases: 8. The CDR3 covers 16 residues. Germline CDR1 and CDR2: SGHRS and YFSETQ. DNA for the CDR3: TGCGCCAGCAGCTGGACAGCGGGAGGACGAACAGATACGCAGTATTTT. It yields the protein CASSWTAGGRTDTQYF. The entire variable domain, with the rest obtained from reference TRBV5-1 and TRBJ2-3, is as follows: KAGVTQTPRYLIKTRGQQVTLSCSPISGHRSVSWYQQTPGQGLQFLFEYFSETQRNKGNFPGRFSGRQFSNSRSEMNVSTLELGDSALYLCASSWTAGGRTDTQYFGPGTRLTVL.

The CDR3, as DNA: TGCGCCAGCAGCCGGAGGGACAGTTACGGGGCCAACGTCCTGACTTTC. It encodes CASSRRDSYGANVLTF. The rearrangement links TRBV5-1 to TRBJ2-6, with a tentative D call TRBD1 (7 bases). The CDR3 has 16 residues. Trimming shortened V by 4 bases and J by 4 bases, and 15 bases separated the two germline ends. CDR1 and CDR2 (germline): SGHRS, YFSETQ.

The rearrangement uses TRBV4-1 and TRBJ2-5; a possible D gene is TRBD1 (6 bases). This CDR3 has 16 residues. Germline V gene sequence: CDR1 MGHRA, CDR2 YSYEKL. Trimming left V 4 bases short and J 1 base short, with 16 bases between. CDR3 coding DNA: TGCGCCAGCAGCCGATGGACAGCGAATTTCCAAGAGACCCAGTACTTC. Translating it yields CASSRWTANFQETQYF.

V and J are TRBV5-4 and TRBJ2-7, with 9 bases matching TRBD2. Germline loops: CDR1 SGHNT, CDR2 YYREEE (reference sequence). V was pared by 1 base and J by 2 bases, with 4 bases of the junction left unmatched. CDR3 length: 15 residues. The DNA of the CDR3 is TGTGCCAGCAGCTTGTTCCGCGGGGGGGCCTACGAGCAGTACTTC. Its protein product is CASSLFRGGAYEQYF. The full variable domain, its missing parts supplied by reference TRBV5-4 and TRBJ2-7, is ETGVTQSPTHLIKTRGQQVTLRCSSQSGHNTVSWYQQALGQGPQFIFQYYREEENGRGNFPPRFSGLQFPNYSSELNVNALELDDSALYLCASSLFRGGAYEQYFGPGTRLTVT.

This chain joins TRBV7-8 and TRBJ1-2; D call uncertain. V lost 5 bases, J lost 2 bases, and 15 bases lay in between. This CDR3 is built from 15 residues. Per the germline V gene, CDR1 is SGHVS and CDR2 is FQNEAQ. CDR3 in amino acids: CASSAIEAINYGYTF. As DNA, the CDR3 is TGTGCCAGCAGCGCGATCGAAGCGATAAACTATGGCTACACCTTC.

This clone was seen a single time. The J gene is TRBJ2-2, the V gene TRBV24-1, with 8 bases identical to TRBD1. The CDR3 contains 14 residues. The ends lost 9 bases at V and 4 bases at J; junction bases unmatched: 6. Germline CDR1 KGHDR, CDR2 SFDVKD. This chain's CDR3 is CATAVQGGTGELFF. The CDR3 DNA reads as TGTGCCACCGCGGTACAGGGGGGCACCGGGGAGCTGTTTTTT.

This chain joins TRBV4-1 and TRBJ2-5; TRBD2 agrees at 7 bases. The germline CDR1 and CDR2 sequences are MGHRA and YSYEKL. V shed 3 bases, J shed 5 bases, and the junction held 9 bases outside the gene matches. The CDR3 runs 15 residues. The CDR3 DNA is TGCGCCAGCAGCCAGGGAGGGGTCTCTGGGGAGACCCAGTACTTC. Translating it yields CASSQGGVSGETQYF.

The chain combines TRBV6-5 with TRBJ1-2, with 8 bases matching TRBD1. The CDR3 has 14 residues. V lost 7 bases, J lost 7 bases, and 11 bases stayed unmatched. Germline CDR1 is MNHEY and CDR2 is SVGAGI. The chain's CDR3 is CASKPRTGLSGYTF. The CDR3 region has the DNA TGTGCCAGCAAGCCCAGGACAGGGCTTTCTGGCTACACCTTC.

The V and J genes are TRBV9 and TRBJ1-1; 11 bases are a match to TRBD1. The V segment lost 0 bases and the J segment 3 bases; nucleotides outside the gene matches: 7. CDR3 length: 17 residues. The V gene's germline CDR1 is SGDLS and CDR2 YYNGEE. CDR3 sequence reads: CASSVVGQGARDTEAFF. CDR3 nucleotides: TGTGCCAGCAGCGTAGTAGGACAGGGGGCTCGGGACACTGAAGCTTTCTTT.

This clone is a singleton in its sample. This chain links TRBV6-5 with TRBJ1-5, with D possibly TRBD1 on 6 matching bases. V shed 6 bases and J shed 3 bases, with 12 bases lying between them. Germline CDR1 reads MNHEY; CDR2 reads SVGAGI. This CDR3 is built from 14 residues. CDR3 sequence: CASRSQGYNQPQHF. The CDR3 nucleotides read TGTGCCAGCAGGTCACAGGGTTACAATCAGCCCCAGCATTTT.

This clone was seen just once. The rearrangement joins TRBV23-1 to TRBJ1-5; the D gene is possibly TRBD1 (6 bases). TRBV23-1 qualifies as an ORF whose function is uncertain. This CDR3 is built from 17 residues. Trimming stripped 0 bases from V and 4 bases from J, with 16 bases between. This CDR3 is CASSQSVIGQPNQPQHF. The CDR3 DNA reads as TGCGCCAGCAGTCAATCGGTCATCGGACAGCCTAATCAGCCCCAGCATTTT.

The chain links TRBV7-9 to TRBJ1-1; 8 bases fit TRBD1. The trim removed 5 bases at V and 1 base at J, leaving 3 bases unmatched. The CDR3 length is 14 residues. From germline, CDR1 is SEHNR and CDR2 FQNEAQ (reference sequence). The CDR3 loop is CASSTTGENTEAFF. In nucleotides, the CDR3 is TGTGCCAGCAGCACGACAGGGGAGAACACTGAAGCTTTCTTT.

As regards this clone: The junction shows a germline mismatch at one end, possibly a read error. This chain connects TRBV7-9 to TRBJ1-2; D is perhaps TRBD1 (6 bases). CDR1 and CDR2 from the germline V gene are SEHNR and FQNEAQ (reference sequence). This CDR3 is 14 amino acids long. The CDR3 protein is CASSLAGTNYGYTF. CDR3 DNA: TGTGCCAGCAGCCTAGCCGGGACAAACTATGGCTACACCTTC. Full variable domain (rest looked up from reference TRBV7-9 and TRBJ1-2): DTGVSQNPRHKITKRGQNVTFRCDPISEHNRLYWYRQTLGQGPEFLTYFQNEAQLEKSRLLSDRFSAERPKGSFSTLEIQRTEQGDSAMYLCASSLAGTNYGYTFGSGTRLTVV.

The chain employs TRBV4-1 and TRBJ2-1; TRBD2 matches at 9 bases. J lost 5 bases, V lost 4 bases, and 9 bases had no gene match. CDR3 length: 16 residues. CDR1 and CDR2 from the germline V gene are MGHRA and YSYEKL. The CDR3 coding sequence is TGCGCCAGCAGCCCAGAAGGGCGGGGGGGCCACAATGAGCAGTTCTTC. Encoded protein: CASSPEGRGGHNEQFF.

This clone occurred a few times. V usage is TRBV24-1 and J usage is TRBJ1-5, with D hard to call. V was shortened by 2 bases and J by 5 bases, with 9 bases between the two germline ends. This CDR3 is 14 amino acids long. Germline V gene lookup returns CDR1 KGHDR and CDR2 SFDVKD. The CDR3 sequence is CATSDSGYHQPQHF. CDR3 coding DNA: TGTGCCACCAGTGATTCGGGTTACCATCAGCCCCAGCATTTT.

This rearrangement joins TRBV6-6 to TRBJ1-5; D possibly corresponds to TRBD1 (6 bases). From germline, CDR1 is MNHNY and CDR2 SVGAGI (reference sequence). V was pared by 5 bases and J by 4 bases, with 21 bases between. This CDR3 comprises 17 residues. CDR3 nucleotide sequence: TGTGCCAGCAGTCCCTACACTTGGACAGTTCAAAATCAGCCCCAGCATTTT. It encodes CASSPYTWTVQNQPQHF.

The chain joins TRBV4-1 to TRBJ2-2; 12 nucleotides match TRBD2. The length of the CDR3 is 20 residues. The germline V gene has CDR1 MGHRA and CDR2 YSYEKL. Trimming at V came to 4 bases and at J to 0 bases, leaving 12 bases not matched to a gene. The chain's CDR3 is CASSPHPRRTSGTNTGELFF. CDR3 nucleotide sequence: TGCGCCAGCAGCCCTCATCCCCGGAGGACTAGCGGGACGAACACCGGGGAGCTGTTTTTT.

V is TRBV21-1 and J is TRBJ1-1. TRBV21-1 is assigned pseudogene status. The CDR3 has 17 residues. CDR3 nucleotide sequence: TGTGCCAGCAGCAAAGATGGGAGGGGACACCCGAACACTGAAGCTTTCTTT. Its protein is CASSKDGRGHPNTEAFF.

The chain combines TRBV10-3 with TRBJ1-5; D not certain. Germline-derived CDR1 and CDR2 are ENHRY and SYGVKD. V was cut by 2 bases and J by 5 bases, with 10 bases left in between. This CDR3 has 14 amino acids. The chain's CDR3 is CAISEGRSDQPQHF. CDR3 nucleotide sequence: TGTGCCATCAGTGAGGGCAGATCAGATCAGCCCCAGCATTTT.

The chain has TRBV20-1 and TRBJ2-7; D perhaps matches TRBD2 (6 bases). V was pared by 6 bases and J by 6 bases, with 12 bases between. Germline CDR1 is DFQATT and CDR2 is SNEGSKA (reference sequence). The CDR3 runs 11 residues. The CDR3 DNA is TGCAGTGCGAGGTTGGGGGGCGAGCAGTACTTC. Encoded protein: CSARLGGEQYF.

This clone came up once. This chain joins TRBV28 and TRBJ2-3; 13 nucleotides match TRBD2. Trimming removed 8 bases from V and 9 bases from J; junction bases left unmatched: 11. CDR1 and CDR2 (germline): MDHEN, SYDVKM. The CDR3 is 15 residues long. The DNA of the CDR3 is TGTGCCAGCGAAACTAGCGGGGGGGCGAGAGGCACGCAGTATTTT. It encodes CASETSGGARGTQYF.

The V gene is TRBV7-9, the J gene TRBJ2-1, with a weak D call TRBD2 (6 bases). Per the germline V gene, CDR1 is SEHNR and CDR2 is FQNEAQ (reference sequence). The CDR3 is 15 residues long. The V end lost 1 base, the J end lost 5 bases, and 12 bases lay between the germline ends. CDR3 loop: CASSLDVLADNEQFF. The CDR3 DNA sequence: TGTGCCAGCAGCTTAGACGTACTAGCAGACAATGAGCAGTTCTTC.

The rearrangement uses TRBV4-1 and TRBJ1-4; D might be TRBD1 (6 bases). The CDR3 contains 13 residues. V lost 8 bases to trimming and J lost 8 bases, with 15 bases between them. Germline V gives CDR1 MGHRA, CDR2 YSYEKL. For the CDR3, the DNA is TGCGCCAGCTCCCGGGCAGGGGACGAAAAACTGTTTTTT. Translation: CASSRAGDEKLFF.

The chain is built from TRBV27 and TRBJ2-3, with TRBD2 as a possible D gene (6 bases). This CDR3 contains 15 residues. CDR1 is MNHEY, CDR2 SMNVEV, per germline (reference sequence). Between the trimmed V and J ends, which lost 0 bases and 3 bases, there was a span of 10 bases. The DNA for the CDR3 is TGTGCCAGCAGTTTATCGGGACTTTCTACAGATACGCAGTATTTT. Residues: CASSLSGLSTDTQYF.

The gene calls are TRBV12-3 or TRBV12-4 and TRBJ1-1, with no clear D. Trimming left V 3 bases short and J 7 bases short, with 12 bases between. This CDR3 is 13 amino acids long. CDR3 protein: CASSFTVGGEAFF. CDR3 in DNA: TGTGCCAGCAGTTTCACGGTTGGTGGTGAAGCTTTCTTT.

The chain links TRBV5-3 to TRBJ2-7, with TRBD1 as a possible D gene (6 bases). TRBV5-3 is designated an ORF whose function remains uncertain. V lost 4 bases and J 8 bases, leaving 22 bases between the germline ends. The CDR3 runs to 15 residues. DNA of the CDR3: TGTGCCAGAAGCCCCATGGGACATTGGTGTTATAAGCAGTACTTC. Residues: CARSPMGHWCYKQYF.

The rearrangement joins TRBV5-1 to TRBJ2-7; 8 bases are shared with TRBD1. V lost 4 bases and J lost 5; bases outside the gene matches: 11. The CDR3 runs 15 residues. Germline V CDR1 and CDR2: SGHRS, YFSETQ. In nucleotides, the CDR3 is TGCGCCAGCAGCCCACGAGGACAGGGTACGAACGAGCAGTACTTC. Translated: CASSPRGQGTNEQYF.

This chain uses TRBV6-4 with TRBJ2-1; TRBD2 aligns across 7 bases. The ends lost 3 bases at V and 1 base at J; junction bases unmatched: 6. The V gene's germline CDR1 is MRHNA and CDR2 SNTAGT. The CDR3 contains 16 residues. CDR3 bases: TGTGCCAGCAGTGAAGAGGCTAGCGGTTCCTACAATGAGCAGTTCTTC. Translating it yields CASSEEASGSYNEQFF.

This sequence joins TRBV11-3 and TRBJ2-3; a weak D match, TRBD2 (6 bases). The CDR3 runs 17 residues. Between the trimmed V and J ends, which lost 4 bases and 1 base, there was a span of 18 bases. CDR1 and CDR2 (germline): SGHNT, YENEEA. The CDR3 nucleotides are TGTGCCAGCAGCTCCTGGGGAGGTGAGGGCCGCACAGATACGCAGTATTTT. It translates to CASSSWGGEGRTDTQYF.

The genes are TRBV10-3 and TRBJ2-5; TRBD2 is a possible D gene (5 bases). Germline CDR1 and CDR2: ENHRY and SYGVKD. This CDR3 comprises 14 residues. Trimming removed 0 bases at V and 5 bases at J, with 10 bases between. The DNA for the CDR3 is TGTGCCATCAGTGAGTCGTCCGAGCGGGAGACCCAGTACTTC. Translation: CAISESSERETQYF.